These 23 T cell receptor beta chains were all obtained from the same sample, sequenced in a study of cytomegalovirus exposure and HLA in healthy donors. The PCR ran on 60 Vbeta and 13 Jbeta primers. TCRdb keeps only in-frame clones here, not all; method: immunoSEQ multiplex PCR. The sample gives 140,000 or so clones, approximately 78% of which show up once; over 2.5% is in the top ten. The sample was PBMCs. All receptors come from a female donor in good health and CMV-seronegative.

This rearrangement joins TRBV11-2 to TRBJ2-7, with D possibly TRBD2 on 6 matching bases. Trimming removed 5 bases from V and 7 bases from J, with 18 bases in between. The germline CDR1 and CDR2 sequences are SGHAT and FQNNGV. This CDR3 has 14 amino acids. CDR3 region: CASSGGLLSPEQYF. In DNA form, the CDR3 reads TGTGCCAGCAGCGGCGGACTACTCTCCCCAGAGCAGTACTTC.

This clone appeared a single time. Written as DNA, the CDR3 is TGTGCCTGCCCCGGAGCCGGGGCCAACGTCCTGACTTTC. It is translated as CACPGAGANVLTF. This chain uses TRBV30 with TRBJ2-6, with unresolved D. From germline, CDR1 is GTSNPN and CDR2 SVGIG (reference sequence). The V end lost 6 bases, the J end lost 4 bases, and 10 bases lay between the germline ends. The CDR3 spans 13 residues.

The chain combines TRBV27 with TRBJ1-1; 7 bases line up with TRBD1. The J segment lost 5 bases and the V segment lost 5 bases, leaving 5 bases of the junction unmatched. Germline V gives CDR1 MNHEY, CDR2 SMNVEV (reference sequence). This CDR3 comprises 13 residues. CDR3 sequence reads: CASSRNRGTEAFF. In DNA form, the CDR3 reads TGTGCCAGCAGTCGCAACAGGGGAACTGAAGCTTTCTTT.

The CDR3 nucleotides are TGCGCCAGCAGCCAAGTGAGGGCTGGTGAAAAACTGTTTTTT. Its translation is CASSQVRAGEKLFF. The V gene is TRBV4-1, the J gene TRBJ1-4; D unclear. Germline V gives CDR1 MGHRA, CDR2 YSYEKL. CDR3 length: 14 residues. V lost 1 base and J lost 7, with 10 bases in between.

The V gene is TRBV11-3, the J gene TRBJ2-2; D unresolved. V was pared by 5 bases and J by 1 base, with 8 bases between. The CDR3 extends over 14 amino acids. Germline V gene sequence: CDR1 SGHNT, CDR2 YENEEA. The CDR3 loop reads CASSRTRNTGELFF. CDR3 in DNA: TGTGCCAGCAGCCGAACGCGGAACACCGGGGAGCTGTTTTTT.

The rearrangement joins TRBV10-1 to TRBJ2-7; D is perhaps TRBD1 (6 bases). Trimming cost V 6 bases and J 4 bases, with 19 bases left between them. CDR3 length: 15 residues. CDR1 WNHNN and CDR2 SYGVQD come from the germline V gene (reference sequence). CDR3 DNA: TGCGCCAGCAGCGAGACAGGAAGAAACGTTTACGAGCAGTACTTC. Encoded protein: CASSETGRNVYEQYF.

The J gene is TRBJ1-4, the V gene TRBV7-2, with TRBD1 identical over 8 bases. J lost 3 bases, V lost 3 bases, and 0 bases had no gene match. The CDR3 extends over 14 amino acids. Germline-derived CDR1 and CDR2 are SGHTA and FQGNSA. The DNA of the CDR3 is TGTGCCAGCAGCTTGGACAGGGCTAATGAAAAACTGTTTTTT. It encodes CASSLDRANEKLFF. Supplemented by reference TRBV7-2 and TRBJ1-4, the full variable domain reads GAGVSQSPSNKVTEKGKDVELRCDPISGHTALYWYRQSLGQGLEFLIYFQGNSAPDKSGLPSDRFSAERTGGSVSTLTIQRTQQEDSAVYLCASSLDRANEKLFFGSGTQLSVL.

The rearrangement uses TRBV25-1 and TRBJ1-4; D gene uncertain. Trimming pared 2 bases from V and 11 bases from J, leaving 15 bases between. CDR1 is MGHDK and CDR2 is SYGVNS in the germline V gene. The CDR3 loop spans 14 amino acids. The CDR3 DNA is TGTGCCAGCAGTGAAAATCTCATTACCGGTAAACTGTTTTTT. As protein: CASSENLITGKLFF.

In this sample, this clone turned up a few times. The V and J genes are TRBV5-4 and TRBJ2-7, with 12 bases that match TRBD1. Germline V lookup: CDR1 SGHNT, CDR2 YYREEE (reference sequence). The V gene end was trimmed by 5 bases and the J gene end by 5 bases; junction bases not matched to a gene: 5. The CDR3 consists of 14 residues. CDR3 sequence reads: CASSFGTGGDEQYF. DNA for the CDR3: TGTGCCAGCAGTTTCGGGACAGGGGGCGACGAGCAGTACTTC.

The rearrangement joins TRBV6-6 to TRBJ2-3; TRBD2 aligns across 9 bases. V lost 9 bases to trimming and J lost 2 bases; unmatched junction nucleotides: 6. Germline CDR1 is MNHNY and CDR2 is SVGAGI (reference sequence). The CDR3 loop spans 14 amino acids. CDR3 amino acids: CASLSGGYTDTQYF. DNA of the CDR3: TGTGCCAGTCTGAGCGGGGGGTACACAGATACGCAGTATTTT.

This chain uses TRBV5-1 with TRBJ1-1, with D possibly being TRBD1 (6 bases). The CDR3 contains 16 residues. Trimming removed 3 bases at V and 1 base at J, with 16 bases between. Germline values: CDR1 SGHRS, CDR2 YFSETQ. The chain's CDR3 is CASSSPSTGPNTEAFF. The CDR3, as DNA: TGCGCCAGCAGCTCCCCCTCGACAGGCCCGAACACTGAAGCTTTCTTT.

This clone has more than one count but fewer than ten. The rearrangement joins TRBV5-1 to TRBJ2-7; possible D gene TRBD1, 5 bases. This CDR3 region has 16 residues. CDR1 and CDR2 from the germline V gene are SGHRS and YFSETQ. V was shortened by 2 bases and J by 0 bases, with 15 bases between the two germline ends. The DNA of the CDR3 is TGCGCCAGCAGCTTCCAATCCGACAGTAGCTCCTACGAGCAGTACTTC. The encoded protein is CASSFQSDSSSYEQYF. Filled out from reference TRBV5-1 and TRBJ2-7, the complete variable domain reads KAGVTQTPRYLIKTRGQQVTLSCSPISGHRSVSWYQQTPGQGLQFLFEYFSETQRNKGNFPGRFSGRQFSNSRSEMNVSTLELGDSALYLCASSFQSDSSSYEQYFGPGTRLTVT.

The genes are TRBV27 and TRBJ2-5; TRBD2 matches 7 bases. CDR3 length: 14 amino acids. After removal of 4 bases from V and 2 bases from J, the junction contained 4 bases not matched to a gene. The germline CDR1 and CDR2 sequences are MNHEY and SMNVEV (reference sequence). The CDR3 DNA follows: TGTGCCAGCAGTTCTCCGGGACTACAAGAGACCCAGTACTTC. Amino acids: CASSSPGLQETQYF.

The chain links TRBV4-2 to TRBJ2-1, with D perhaps matching TRBD2 (6 bases). CDR3 length equals 18 residues. Germline CDR1 LGHNA, CDR2 YNFKEQ. V was pared by 1 base and J by 7 bases, with 23 bases between. CDR3: CASSQALLRRGKGNEQFF. The CDR3 DNA follows: TGTGCCAGCAGCCAAGCCCTACTTCGGCGGGGTAAGGGGAATGAGCAGTTCTTC.

The chain has TRBV7-8 and TRBJ2-7; 10 bases line up with TRBD1. V was pared by 4 bases and J by 4 bases, with 10 bases of the junction left unmatched. CDR3 length: 16 amino acids. CDR1 is SGHVS, CDR2 FQNEAQ, per germline. The CDR3 DNA follows: TGTGCCAGCAGCTCGGTTAGGGGACAGGGGAGGTACGAGCAGTACTTC. The encoded protein is CASSSVRGQGRYEQYF.

This chain joins TRBV11-2 and TRBJ1-3; 9 nucleotides match TRBD1. Trimming removed 5 bases from V and 3 bases from J; junction bases left unmatched: 5. Germline V CDR1 and CDR2: SGHAT, FQNNGV. The CDR3 runs to 15 residues. CDR3 DNA: TGTGCCAGCAGCCTCGACAGGGGGTTTGGAAACACCATATATTTT. Its protein product is CASSLDRGFGNTIYF.

This sequence joins TRBV2 and TRBJ2-7; the D gene is possibly TRBD1 (5 bases). The V gene lost 6 bases and the J gene lost 2 bases, with 8 bases spanning the gap. This CDR3 has 12 amino acids. Germline V CDR1 and CDR2: SNHLY, FYNNEI. CDR3 protein: CASSRQTYEQYF. The CDR3 DNA is TGTGCCAGCAGCCGACAGACCTACGAGCAGTACTTC.

The chain uses TRBV30 and TRBJ1-1; 10 positions agree with TRBD1. This CDR3 has 13 amino acids. CDR1 GTSNPN and CDR2 SVGIG come from the germline V gene (reference sequence). V lost 5 bases and J lost 4; bases outside the gene matches: 4. CDR3 sequence: CAWWTGGSTEAFF. The CDR3 DNA sequence: TGTGCCTGGTGGACAGGGGGGAGCACTGAAGCTTTCTTT.

V is TRBV27 and J is TRBJ1-1, with no clear D. CDR3 length: 13 residues. The germline V gene has CDR1 MNHEY and CDR2 SMNVEV (reference sequence). V was trimmed by 8 bases and J by 1 base, leaving 11 bases between them. The DNA of the CDR3 is TGTGCCAGCGGTGTCGGGAAGAACACTGAAGCTTTCTTT. Protein: CASGVGKNTEAFF.

The CDR3 DNA is TGCGCCAGCAGCCCGGACGCTGGACAGGGGCATTGGATCTATGGCTACACCTTC. Its translation: CASSPDAGQGHWIYGYTF. The chain joins TRBV5-1 to TRBJ1-2, with 9 bases that match TRBD1. This CDR3 region has 18 residues. In germline, CDR1 is SGHRS, CDR2 YFSETQ. V gave up 4 bases and J gave up 4 bases; unmatched junction bases: 17.

This clone was seen only a few times. The chain employs TRBV27 and TRBJ1-5; D gene ambiguous. This CDR3 spans 13 amino acids. Between the trimmed V and J ends, which lost 5 bases and 6 bases, there was a span of 11 bases. Germline assignment: CDR1 MNHEY and CDR2 SMNVEV (reference sequence). This CDR3 reads CASSIDIFQPQHF. In nucleotides, the CDR3 is TGTGCCAGCAGTATTGACATCTTTCAGCCCCAGCATTTT.

This clone was counted a single time. J is TRBJ2-1 and V is TRBV4-1, with a tentative D call TRBD1 (5 bases). This CDR3 comprises 16 residues. Looked up from germline, CDR1 is MGHRA and CDR2 is YSYEKL. Trimming pared 5 bases from V and 4 bases from J, leaving 18 bases between. CDR3 nucleotides: TGCGCCAGCAGCGCTCCCTTCCGACAGCCATACAATGAGCAGTTCTTC. The encoded protein is CASSAPFRQPYNEQFF.

The chain is built from TRBV28 and TRBJ2-3; the match to TRBD2 covers 8 bases. The J segment lost 3 bases and the V segment lost 3 bases, leaving 8 bases of the junction unmatched. The CDR3 is made up of 16 amino acids. Germline CDR1 and CDR2: MDHEN and SYDVKM. Here the CDR3 reads CASSFTRTGGTDTQYF. CDR3 bases: TGTGCCAGCAGTTTTACCCGTACGGGAGGGACAGATACGCAGTATTTT. Based on the CDR3 plus reference TRBV28 and TRBJ2-3, the full variable domain is DVKVTQSSRYLVKRTGEKVFLECVQDMDHENMFWYRQDPGLGLRLIYFSYDVKMKEKGDIPEGYSVSREKKERFSLILESASTNQTSMYLCASSFTRTGGTDTQYFGPGTRLTVL.